The 21 T cell receptor beta chains given below trace back to one sample, sequenced in a study of response to subunit inactivated influenza vaccine. TCRdb used MiXCR to reprocess the RT-PCR reads, holding one entry per CDR3 protein. The sample consists of 610,000 or so distinct CDR3 sequences, approximately 15% of them appearing once. The sample in question was PBMCs from blood, obtained less than 13 days after vaccination. The receptors derive from a man between 50 and 59 years old who received an inactivated influenza vaccine.

In its sample, this clonotype was seen many times. The V and J genes are TRBV5-1 and TRBJ2-5; 9 bases agree with TRBD1. Germline V gene sequence: CDR1 SGHRS, CDR2 YFSETQ. The CDR3 runs to 15 residues. V dropped 2 bases and J dropped 1; count of bases not matched to a gene: 3. CDR3 nucleotide sequence: TGCGCCAGCAGCTTTCCGGGACAGGGCCAAGAGACCCAGTACTTC. This gives the protein CASSFPGQGQETQYF.

The V call is TRBV20-1, the J call TRBJ1-6, with 7 nucleotides matching TRBD1. J gave up 4 bases and V 0 bases, and 3 bases lay outside the gene matches. The V gene's germline CDR1 is DFQATT and CDR2 SNEGSKA (reference sequence). CDR3 size: 15 residues. CDR3 loop: CSARDRDSYNSPLHF. The CDR3 DNA is TGCAGTGCTAGAGATAGGGACAGTTATAATTCACCCCTCCACTTT.

The chain has TRBV3-1 and TRBJ1-1; D not resolved. This CDR3 spans 13 amino acids. Per germline, CDR1 LGHDT and CDR2 YNNKEL (reference sequence). V was clipped by 5 bases and J by 2 bases, with 9 bases between them. The CDR3 protein is CASSFHGNTEAFF. Here the CDR3 DNA reads TGTGCCAGCAGCTTCCATGGCAACACTGAAGCTTTCTTT.

The chain uses TRBV9 and TRBJ2-3, with a weak D call TRBD1 (6 bases). The CDR3 is 15 residues long. Germline loops: CDR1 SGDLS, CDR2 YYNGEE. The V end lost 3 bases, the J end lost 4 bases, and 15 bases lay between the germline ends. CDR3 amino acids: CASSASLDSADTQYF. CDR3 in DNA: TGTGCCAGCAGCGCGAGCCTGGACAGTGCAGATACGCAGTATTTT. Based on the CDR3 plus reference TRBV9 and TRBJ2-3, the full variable domain is DSGVTQTPKHLITATGQRVTLRCSPRSGDLSVYWYQQSLDQGLQFLIQYYNGEERAKGNILERFSAQQFPDLHSELNLSSLELGDSALYFCASSASLDSADTQYFGPGTRLTVL.

This clonotype was counted between two and nine times. The V and J genes are TRBV15 and TRBJ2-1; TRBD2 aligns across 10 bases. The CDR3 totals 16 residues. CDR1 LNHNV and CDR2 YYDKDF come from the germline V gene (reference sequence). V dropped 0 bases and J dropped 8; count of bases not matched to a gene: 7. CDR3 sequence: CATSREGASGSYEQFF. The DNA for the CDR3 is TGTGCCACCAGCAGAGAAGGGGCTAGCGGGAGCTATGAGCAGTTCTTC.

Worth noting for this clonotype: Since a much larger clone is just one base distant, this may be a read error. This chain connects TRBV12-3 or TRBV12-4 to TRBJ2-3, with D perhaps matching TRBD2 (5 bases). The ends were cut back, 6 bases at V and 8 bases at J, with 18 bases in the middle. CDR3 length: 14 residues. The DNA of the CDR3 is TGTGCCAGCAGGGTACAGAGGACTGATATTACGCAGTATTTT. This codes for CASRVQRTDITQYF.

The chain recombines TRBV24-1 with TRBJ1-5; no definite D call. V lost 4 bases, J lost 2 bases, and 11 bases lay in between. CDR1 KGHDR and CDR2 SFDVKD come from the germline V gene. The CDR3 consists of 15 residues. CDR3 sequence: CATSDPSSGNQPQHF. For the CDR3, the DNA is TGTGCCACCAGTGACCCGAGTAGTGGCAATCAGCCCCAGCATTTT.

Only a few counts were recorded for this clonotype. The chain recombines TRBV7-9 with TRBJ1-2; weak D call: TRBD1 (5 bases). With 5 bases removed from V and 6 bases from J, the gap between germline ends came to 10 bases. Germline V lookup: CDR1 SEHNR, CDR2 FQNEAQ (reference sequence). CDR3 length: 12 residues. The CDR3 DNA reads TGTGCCAGCAGCCCGGGACTGCATGGCTACACCTTC. This sequence encodes CASSPGLHGYTF.

This clonotype was seen only a few times. This rearrangement joins TRBV6-7 to TRBJ2-5; perhaps TRBD2 as D (6 bases). TRBV6-7 is treated as an ORF (open reading frame) with a function not yet certain. This CDR3 contains 14 residues. V was clipped by 0 bases and J by 5 bases, with 10 bases between them. CDR3 region: CASSYSSGDETQYF. CDR3 nucleotides: TGTGCCAGCAGTTACTCTTCGGGAGATGAGACCCAGTACTTC.

CDR3 sequence (DNA): TGTGCCAGCAGTCTTACGGCGGCTAGCACAGATACGCAGTATTTT. Translating gives CASSLTAASTDTQYF. The chain links TRBV6-1 to TRBJ2-3; D remains unclear. The V and J ends lost 5 bases and 0 bases respectively, with 12 bases between them. CDR3 length equals 15 residues. Germline assignment: CDR1 MNHNS and CDR2 SASEGT.

The chain employs TRBV28 and TRBJ1-5, with a possible D match to TRBD1 (6 bases). Germline V lookup: CDR1 MDHEN, CDR2 SYDVKM. V was clipped by 2 bases and J by 6 bases, with 11 bases between them. The CDR3 contains 14 residues. DNA for the CDR3: TGTGCCAGCAGTTTAATACAGGGTTCTCAGCCCCAGCATTTT. Protein: CASSLIQGSQPQHF.

The chain joins TRBV20-1 to TRBJ1-6, with TRBD1 matching over 9 bases. The CDR3 extends over 19 amino acids. The V gene end was trimmed by 3 bases and the J gene end by 1 base; junction bases not matched to a gene: 13. Germline assignment: CDR1 DFQATT and CDR2 SNEGSKA (reference sequence). As DNA, the CDR3 is TGCAGTGCTAGTCAACCGCCGGGACAGGGAGGATCCTATAATTCACCCCTCCACTTT. This encodes CSASQPPGQGGSYNSPLHF.

This clonotype was seen a handful of times. The chain employs TRBV10-3 and TRBJ1-1, with D possibly TRBD1 on 5 matching bases. V was trimmed by 2 bases and J by 6 bases, leaving 13 bases between them. Per germline, CDR1 ENHRY and CDR2 SYGVKD. CDR3 size: 14 residues. CDR3 amino acids: CAISEPNQGAEAFF. CDR3 in DNA: TGTGCCATCAGTGAGCCGAATCAGGGAGCTGAAGCTTTCTTT.

The rearrangement uses TRBV18 and TRBJ2-1; D ambiguous. CDR3 size: 15 residues. Germline CDR1 and CDR2: KGHSH and LQKENI. V was cut by 5 bases and J by 4 bases, with 15 bases left in between. This CDR3 reads CASSSRIDGYNEQFF. The CDR3 DNA sequence: TGTGCCAGCTCATCAAGAATCGACGGATACAATGAGCAGTTCTTC.

This clonotype was seen a handful of times. The gene calls are TRBV6-2 or TRBV6-3 and TRBJ2-5, with 10 bases lining up with TRBD2. CDR1 is MNHEY and CDR2 is SVGEGT in the germline V gene. The CDR3 length is 15 residues. V gave up 7 bases and J gave up 0 bases; unmatched junction bases: 5. The DNA of the CDR3 is TGTGCCAGCATGCTAGCGGGGGCCTACCAAGAGACCCAGTACTTC. This sequence encodes CASMLAGAYQETQYF.

V gene TRBV6-5 combines with J gene TRBJ1-1; no reliable D call. The CDR3 covers 13 residues. With 1 base removed from V and 5 bases from J, the gap between germline ends came to 8 bases. Looked up from germline, CDR1 is MNHEY and CDR2 is SVGAGI. CDR3 nucleotides: TGTGCCAGCAGTTACTATAGGAGGACTGAAGCTTTCTTT. This sequence encodes CASSYYRRTEAFF.

The chain recombines TRBV20-1 with TRBJ2-5, with TRBD1 matching 11 bases. There are 13 residues in the CDR3. The V gene end was trimmed by 5 bases and the J gene end by 3 bases; junction bases not matched to a gene: 2. The germline V gene encodes CDR1 DFQATT and CDR2 SNEGSKA (reference sequence). The CDR3 region has the DNA TGCAGTGCTGGGGACAGGGGGAAAGAGACCCAGTACTTC. It translates to CSAGDRGKETQYF.

The sample holds a few counts of this clonotype. V gene TRBV12-3 or TRBV12-4 combines with J gene TRBJ1-1; D not certain. V dropped 0 bases and J dropped 8 bases, with 4 bases sitting between them. The CDR3 loop spans 11 amino acids. In DNA, the CDR3 is TGTGCCAGCAGTTTAGCTGCCGAAGCTTTCTTT. It codes for CASSLAAEAFF.

The chain uses TRBV7-9 and TRBJ2-1, with D possibly being TRBD1 (6 bases). Germline CDR1 SEHNR, CDR2 FQNEAQ (reference sequence). Trimming cost V 5 bases and J 5 bases, with 7 bases left between them. The CDR3 is 12 amino acids. The CDR3: CASSRQDNEQFF. The CDR3 nucleotides are TGTGCCAGCAGCCGACAGGACAATGAGCAGTTCTTC.

This sequence joins TRBV28 and TRBJ2-1; 8 bases match TRBD2. The CDR3 has 15 amino acids. The V and J ends lost 7 bases and 5 bases, in that order; junction bases with no gene match: 10. Germline values: CDR1 MDHEN, CDR2 SYDVKM. CDR3 DNA: TGTGCCAGCAAACCCACGGGACTAGTCAACAATGAGCAGTTCTTC. This translates into CASKPTGLVNNEQFF.

The chain recombines TRBV19 with TRBJ1-5; D is ambiguous. V lost 5 bases to trimming and J lost 6 bases, with 8 bases between them. This CDR3 is 12 amino acids long. Germline V gene sequence: CDR1 LNHDA, CDR2 SQIVND (reference sequence). CDR3 in amino acids: CASSSFAQPQHF. In DNA, the CDR3 is TGTGCCAGTAGTTCCTTCGCTCAGCCCCAGCATTTT.